This entry is about one T cell receptor beta chain. There is no known antigen for this receptor. It has no much larger one-base neighbor in the sample; base qualities were not kept. Libraries were made using UMI-ligation and nested PCR. To cover both TRBC1 and TRBC2, the beta constant-region primer consisted of an equimolar mix of two oligonucleotides. The ligated cDNA went through four rounds of PCR with nested alpha and beta constant-region primers together with the SP2 primer. A single-stranded oligonucleotide containing the SP2 primer and a 12-nucleotide UMI was joined to the 3' end of the cDNA by T4 RNA ligase 1. Incubation of the ligation reaction lasted roughly 20-24 hours at 16 degrees C. PCR2 was typically performed as a SYBR Green qPCR and was stopped at a predetermined threshold so that over-amplification was prevented. Every purification after the first one was done using Agencourt AMPure XP magnetic beads. Library amounts were measured by Qubit and library quality was assessed on a TapeStation, where the main peak was expected at around 650 bp. Pooled libraries were sequenced on an Illumina MiSeq using v2 2x251 paired-end kits, and typically roughly 0.85-2.1 million reads were obtained per sample. Each sample's library went into the pool at roughly 4 nM, and roughly 5-7.5% PhiX was added to help with cluster recognition. As for the original processing: FASTQ reads processed by Demultiplexor were assigned V and J genes by Decombinator through tag matching that tolerated a single base-pair mismatch. By using UMIs, Collapsinator corrected both sequencing errors and the frequency errors caused by PCR heterogeneity. TCRs were translated and CDR3s were extracted from the conserved cysteine to the FGXG phenylalanine by CDR3Translator, with non-productive sequences being flagged. Repertoires were subsampled to equal numbers of UMI-defined TCRs before Gini, Shannon entropy and inverse Simpson indices were calculated. Within the linear range, a power law was fitted to clonotype abundance distributions using maximum likelihood. For one naive CD8 sample, the pipeline and MIGEC produced similar UMI counts, unique TCR numbers and clonal distributions. In one analysis, naive TCRs that were also found in any memory subset of the same donor were excluded from the naive repertoire. A set of 7,322 CMV-associated CDR3 sequences, compiled from VDJdb and a published dataset, was used to search the repertoires. TCRdb trimmed the raw reads at Q25, called clones with MiXCR and kept productive beta chains. Duplicate CDR3 protein sequences are folded into a single record with the most common DNA and genes. These V and J calls are TCRdb output, not the study's own analysis. The sample yields roughly 150,000 distinct CDR3 sequences; approximately 18% were counted once. 0.6% to 0.7% of the sample goes to the ten largest clones.

Separate amplification of TCR alpha and beta chain libraries was performed from the second PCR step onward. The CMV status of each donor was determined by measuring IFNgamma production from CD4+ T cells after fresh PBMCs had been stimulated overnight with CMV viral lysate. Using Miltenyi beads, CD4 T cells were first positively selected, and CD8 T cells were then positively selected from the CD4-negative fraction. After staining for CD3, CD4, CD8, CD45RA, CD27 and a live/dead dye, cells were sorted on a BD Aria II into four subsets based on CD45RA and CD27. Blood was obtained from three healthy volunteers, and the blood from each volunteer was fractionated into CD4 and CD8 T cells and subsequently into four differentiation subsets. Around 130 ml of peripheral blood was collected from each donor, and PBMC were isolated from the blood using Ficoll-Paque PLUS density-gradient centrifugation. Sorted cells were lysed in RLT buffer, and RNA was extracted with a Qiagen RNeasy kit and stored at -80°C.

Via the germline V gene, CDR1 is SGHRS and CDR2 YFSETQ. Counted from cysteine to phenylalanine, this CDR3 has 12 amino acids. The kept DNA is CDR3 alone, 36 bases in frame from the first base. At the junction V is shortened by 0 bases and J by 6 bases, with 4 bases in between. This entry is derived from a study of naive and memory T cell subsets (TCRdb year 2017). In the study overall: Sorted naive and memory T cell subsets from peripheral blood were analyzed in the study using a UMI-based, open-source pipeline for TCR alpha and beta sequencing. The results of the functional CMV T cell responses matched the IgG serology results in every case. RNA was DNase-treated and reverse transcribed with TCR constant-region primers, mostly using SuperScript III.

Beyond this particular receptor, the publication reports: Following error correction, more than 95% of naive TCR sequences occurred only once, which made naive abundance distributions much steeper than those of memory subsets. RNA-based TCR counts may be affected by expression changes linked to T cell activation and differentiation. TCR abundance followed a power law whose exponent differed between naive and memory subsets but was consistent across the three individuals. In both CD4 and CD8 cells, going from naive through CM, EM and EMRA, the Gini index went up while Shannon and inverse Simpson diversity went down. A clonotype was defined as a single alpha or beta chain sequence rather than as a paired alpha/beta receptor. Naive repertoires, especially CD8, contained a few larger clonotypes, possibly memory cells re-expressing CD45RA. The repertoire findings for the naive and memory subsets could not be validated, as no ground truth was available.

The chain couples TRBV5-1 to TRBJ2-1; the D gene is not confidently resolved. Material: naive CD8+ T cells from blood. What this sample's cell subset or site label stands for: naive T cells, CD45RA high CD27+. This sequence originates from a human donor in good health. The CDR3 protein is CASSLESNEQFF. The nucleotide sequence is TGCGCCAGCAGCTTGGAATCCAATGAGCAGTTCTTC.